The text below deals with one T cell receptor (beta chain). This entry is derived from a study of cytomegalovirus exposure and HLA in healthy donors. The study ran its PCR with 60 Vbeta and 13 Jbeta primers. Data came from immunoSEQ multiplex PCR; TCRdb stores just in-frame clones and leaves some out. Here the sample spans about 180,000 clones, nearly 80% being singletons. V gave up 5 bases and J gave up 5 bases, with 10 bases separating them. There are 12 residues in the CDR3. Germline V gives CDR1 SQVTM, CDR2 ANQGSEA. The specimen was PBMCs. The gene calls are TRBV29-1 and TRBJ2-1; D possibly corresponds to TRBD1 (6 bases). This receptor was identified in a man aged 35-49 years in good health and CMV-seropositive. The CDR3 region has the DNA TGCAGCGTTAAGGGGGAACACAATGAGCAGTTCTTC. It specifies CSVKGEHNEQFF.